These 10 T cell receptor beta chains came from one sample sequenced in a study of response to subunit inactivated influenza vaccine. Each CDR3 protein gets one entry after TCRdb re-called the RT-PCR reads with MiXCR. In the table there are more than 150,000 distinct CDR3 sequences, about 9% of which are singletons. The material was non-naive T cells sorted from PBMCs, obtained on the day of vaccination. The receptors come from a man aged 50 to 59 who received an inactivated influenza vaccine.

The sample holds many counts of this clonotype. J is TRBJ1-1 and V is TRBV4-2; D is unresolved. The CDR3 consists of 14 residues. Between the trimmed V and J ends, which lost 7 bases and 1 base, there was a span of 13 bases. Germline V gene sequence: CDR1 LGHNA, CDR2 YNFKEQ. The CDR3 protein is CASISGASNTEAFF. The CDR3 bases are TGTGCCAGCATTTCCGGCGCTTCGAACACTGAAGCTTTCTTT.

This clonotype was seen ten or more times. The chain is built from TRBV6-1 and TRBJ1-2; 7 bases fit TRBD1. V shed 6 bases, J shed 7 bases, and the junction held 8 bases outside the gene matches. The length of the CDR3 is 13 residues. CDR1 and CDR2 from the germline V gene are MNHNS and SASEGT. As DNA, the CDR3 is TGTGCCAGCAGCGGTCGACAGGGTCTTGGCTACACCTTC. Its translation is CASSGRQGLGYTF.

This clonotype has just a few counts. The V call is TRBV19, the J call TRBJ2-6; D not resolved. The germline V gene encodes CDR1 LNHDA and CDR2 SQIVND (reference sequence). With 6 bases removed from V and 0 bases from J, the gap between germline ends came to 9 bases. The CDR3 is made up of 15 amino acids. The CDR3 bases are TGTGCCAGTAGCCCCAAGGGCTCTGGGGCCAACGTCCTGACTTTC. Residues: CASSPKGSGANVLTF.

This clonotype was observed a handful of times. The chain joins TRBV10-3 to TRBJ1-1, with 7 positions matching TRBD1. This CDR3 has 14 amino acids. The V segment lost 6 bases and the J segment 1 base; nucleotides outside the gene matches: 5. The germline V gene has CDR1 ENHRY and CDR2 SYGVKD. Written as DNA, the CDR3 is TGTGCCATCAGCCAGGGGGTACCGAACACTGAAGCTTTCTTT. It is translated as CAISQGVPNTEAFF.

The chain is built from TRBV30 and TRBJ2-7, with D maybe TRBD1 (6 bases). This CDR3 is built from 11 residues. The germline V gene has CDR1 GTSNPN and CDR2 SVGIG (reference sequence). V gave up 8 bases and J gave up 0 bases, with 8 bases separating them. The CDR3 loop is CAGGPSYEQYF. The CDR3 DNA reads as TGTGCCGGGGGCCCCTCCTACGAGCAGTACTTC.

Only a few counts were recorded for this clonotype. This chain joins TRBV5-6 and TRBJ1-1; TRBD1 is a possible D gene (5 bases). This CDR3 contains 14 residues. Germline V gene sequence: CDR1 SGHDT, CDR2 YYEEEE. V was shortened by 1 base and J by 5 bases, with 12 bases between the two germline ends. The CDR3 DNA sequence: TGTGCCAGCAGCTTGCGTCCAGGGAGGACTGAAGCTTTCTTT. Translating it yields CASSLRPGRTEAFF.

This clonotype was recorded a few times. The gene calls are TRBV5-5 and TRBJ2-7; a possible D gene is TRBD1 (6 bases). Germline CDR1 SGHKS, CDR2 YYEKEE (reference sequence). V was shortened by 0 bases and J by 4 bases, with 17 bases between the two germline ends. The CDR3 consists of 16 residues. The CDR3 region is CASSLEGSGHNYEQYF. The CDR3 DNA reads TGTGCCAGCAGCTTGGAAGGGTCGGGACATAATTACGAGCAGTACTTC.

This clonotype was seen at least ten times. This rearrangement joins TRBV12-3 or TRBV12-4 to TRBJ1-4, with no clear D. V was cut by 2 bases and J by 5 bases, with 9 bases left in between. CDR3 length: 14 amino acids. The chain's CDR3 is CASSLRGGNEKLFF. The CDR3 coding sequence is TGTGCCAGCAGTTTACGGGGTGGAAATGAAAAACTGTTTTTT.

The genes are TRBV18 and TRBJ2-7; possible D gene TRBD2, 6 bases. Per germline, CDR1 KGHSH and CDR2 LQKENI. The CDR3 runs 14 residues. V was trimmed by 4 bases and J by 6 bases, leaving 16 bases between them. The CDR3 DNA sequence: TGTGCCAGCTCACGTGCCGGGACTGAGTTCGAGCAGTACTTC. Protein sequence: CASSRAGTEFEQYF.

This clonotype was seen more than once but under ten times. The V and J genes are TRBV5-6 and TRBJ2-7; 10 bases agree with TRBD1. Germline values: CDR1 SGHDT, CDR2 YYEEEE. The CDR3 has 15 amino acids. V lost 3 bases to trimming and J lost 2 bases; unmatched junction nucleotides: 5. This CDR3 is CASSYGQGGTYEQYF. The CDR3 DNA is TGTGCCAGCAGCTACGGACAGGGGGGGACCTACGAGCAGTACTTC.